This T cell receptor (beta chain) was found in a study of T cells in narcolepsy. Study overall: Healthy controls were enrolled alongside patients with narcolepsy type 1 or type 2.

TCRdb's copy holds only in-frame clones and misses some; the assay was immunoSEQ multiplex PCR. The repertoire includes tens of thousands of clones, approximately 84% of them detected once, and about 1.3% sits in the top ten. The study's findings and limits: Same-patient CSF and blood CD4+ T cell clonotypes included HCRT-specific and TRIB2-specific autoreactive ones.

The CDR3 loop spans 12 amino acids. Trimming cost V 3 bases and J 15 bases, with 15 bases left between them. Germline V lookup: CDR1 WNHNN, CDR2 SYGVQD (reference sequence). This clone has more than one count but fewer than ten. The antigen is unknown. The sequence came from a human donor with narcolepsy. The gene calls are TRBV10-1 and TRBJ2-1, with D perhaps given as TRBD1 or TRBD2 (5 bases each). Sequencing was carried out using CD45RA- memory CD4+ T cells from PBMCs. CDR3 region: CASSDTGTLSFF. The CDR3 bases are TGCGCCAGCAGTGATACCGGGACCTTGTCGTTCTTC.